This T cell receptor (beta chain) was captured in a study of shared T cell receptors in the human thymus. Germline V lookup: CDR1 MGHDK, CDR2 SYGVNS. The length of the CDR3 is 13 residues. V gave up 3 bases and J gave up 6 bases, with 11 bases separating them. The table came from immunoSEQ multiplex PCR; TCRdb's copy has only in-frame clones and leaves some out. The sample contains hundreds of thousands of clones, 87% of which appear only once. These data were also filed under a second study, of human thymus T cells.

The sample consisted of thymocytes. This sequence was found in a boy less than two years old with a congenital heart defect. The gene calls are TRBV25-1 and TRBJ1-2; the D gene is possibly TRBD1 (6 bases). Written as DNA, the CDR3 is TGTGCCAGCAGTGACTCGGGGGGCAATGGCTACACCTTC. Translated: CASSDSGGNGYTF.